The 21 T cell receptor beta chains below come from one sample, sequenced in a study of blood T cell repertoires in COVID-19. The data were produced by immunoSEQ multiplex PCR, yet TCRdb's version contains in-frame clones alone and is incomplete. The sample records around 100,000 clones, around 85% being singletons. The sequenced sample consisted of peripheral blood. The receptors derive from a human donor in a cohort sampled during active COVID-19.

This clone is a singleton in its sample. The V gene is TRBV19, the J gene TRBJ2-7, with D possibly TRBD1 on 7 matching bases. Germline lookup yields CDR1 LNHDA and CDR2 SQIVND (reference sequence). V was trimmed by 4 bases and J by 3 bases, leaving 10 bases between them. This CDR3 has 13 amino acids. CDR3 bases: TGTGCCAGTAGTACCAGGGGGGACTACGAGCAGTACTTC. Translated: CASSTRGDYEQYF.

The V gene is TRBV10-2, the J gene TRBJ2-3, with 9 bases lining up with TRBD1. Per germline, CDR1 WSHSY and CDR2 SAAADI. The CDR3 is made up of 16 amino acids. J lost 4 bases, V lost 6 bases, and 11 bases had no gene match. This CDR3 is CASRLGQGTRADTQYF. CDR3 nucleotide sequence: TGCGCCAGCAGACTGGGACAGGGAACACGCGCAGATACGCAGTATTTT.

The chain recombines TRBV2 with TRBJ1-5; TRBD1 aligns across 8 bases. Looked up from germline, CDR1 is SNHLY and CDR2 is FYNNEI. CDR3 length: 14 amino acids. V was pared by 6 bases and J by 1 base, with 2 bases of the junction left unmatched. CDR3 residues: CASRDRVSNQPQHF. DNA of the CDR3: TGTGCCAGCAGGGACAGGGTAAGCAATCAGCCCCAGCATTTT.

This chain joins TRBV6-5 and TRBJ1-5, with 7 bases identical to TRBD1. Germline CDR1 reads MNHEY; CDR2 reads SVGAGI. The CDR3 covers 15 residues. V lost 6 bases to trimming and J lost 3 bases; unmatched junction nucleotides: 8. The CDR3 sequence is CASSPGTVLNQPQHF. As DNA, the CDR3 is TGTGCCAGCAGCCCCGGGACAGTGCTCAATCAGCCCCAGCATTTT.

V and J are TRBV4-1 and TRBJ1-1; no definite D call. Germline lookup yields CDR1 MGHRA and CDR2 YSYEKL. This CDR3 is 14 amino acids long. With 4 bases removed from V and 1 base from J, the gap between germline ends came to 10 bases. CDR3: CASSPLVQNTEAFF. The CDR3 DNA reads TGCGCCAGCAGCCCCTTAGTGCAGAACACTGAAGCTTTCTTT.

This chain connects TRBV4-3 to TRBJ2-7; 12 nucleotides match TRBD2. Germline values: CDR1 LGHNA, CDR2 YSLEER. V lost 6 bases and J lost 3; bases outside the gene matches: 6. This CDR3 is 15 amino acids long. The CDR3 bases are TGCGCCAGCAGTTACGGACTAGCGGGACTCTACGAGCAGTACTTC. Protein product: CASSYGLAGLYEQYF.

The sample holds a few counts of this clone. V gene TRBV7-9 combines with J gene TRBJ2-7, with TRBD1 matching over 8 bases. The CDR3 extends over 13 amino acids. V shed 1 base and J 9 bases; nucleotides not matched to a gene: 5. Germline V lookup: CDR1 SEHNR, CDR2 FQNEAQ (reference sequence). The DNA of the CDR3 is TGTGCCAGCAGCTTAGGGCAGGGGGCCGGGCAGTACTTC. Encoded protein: CASSLGQGAGQYF.

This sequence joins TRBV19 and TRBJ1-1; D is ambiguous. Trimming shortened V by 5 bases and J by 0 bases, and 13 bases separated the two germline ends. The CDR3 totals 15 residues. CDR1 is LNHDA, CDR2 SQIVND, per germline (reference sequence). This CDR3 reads CASSDGGRMNTEAFF. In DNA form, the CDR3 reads TGTGCCAGTAGTGACGGAGGACGGATGAACACTGAAGCTTTCTTT.

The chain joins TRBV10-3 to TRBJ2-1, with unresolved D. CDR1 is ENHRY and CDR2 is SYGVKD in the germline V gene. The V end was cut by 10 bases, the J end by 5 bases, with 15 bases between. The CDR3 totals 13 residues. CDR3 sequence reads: CATSVLRDNEQFF. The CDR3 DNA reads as TGTGCCACGAGCGTCCTACGGGACAATGAGCAGTTCTTC.

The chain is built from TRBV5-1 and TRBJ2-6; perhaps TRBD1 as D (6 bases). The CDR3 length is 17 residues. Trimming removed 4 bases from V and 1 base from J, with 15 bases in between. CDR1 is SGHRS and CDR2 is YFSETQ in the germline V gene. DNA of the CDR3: TGCGCCAGCAGCCTATTAGGACAGCCTTCTGGGGCCAACGTCCTGACTTTC. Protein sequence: CASSLLGQPSGANVLTF.

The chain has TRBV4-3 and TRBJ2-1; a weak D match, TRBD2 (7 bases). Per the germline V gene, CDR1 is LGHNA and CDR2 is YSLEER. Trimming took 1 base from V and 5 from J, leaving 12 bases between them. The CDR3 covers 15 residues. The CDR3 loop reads CASSQARGAHNEQFF. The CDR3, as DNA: TGCGCCAGCAGCCAAGCACGGGGGGCCCACAATGAGCAGTTCTTC.

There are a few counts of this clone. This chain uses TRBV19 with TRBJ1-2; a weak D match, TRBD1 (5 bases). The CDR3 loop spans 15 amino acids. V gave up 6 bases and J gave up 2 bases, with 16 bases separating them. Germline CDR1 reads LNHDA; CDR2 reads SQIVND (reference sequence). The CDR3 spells CASSLSRGVNYGYTF. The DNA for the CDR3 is TGTGCCAGTAGCCTTTCCCGGGGGGTAAACTATGGCTACACCTTC.

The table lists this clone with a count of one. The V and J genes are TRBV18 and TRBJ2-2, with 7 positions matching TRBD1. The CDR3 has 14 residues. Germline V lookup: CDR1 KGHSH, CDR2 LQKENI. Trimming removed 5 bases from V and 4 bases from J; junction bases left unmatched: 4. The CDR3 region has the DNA TGTGCCAGCTCAAGGGACAGCATCACCGGGGAGCTGTTTTTT. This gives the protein CASSRDSITGELFF.

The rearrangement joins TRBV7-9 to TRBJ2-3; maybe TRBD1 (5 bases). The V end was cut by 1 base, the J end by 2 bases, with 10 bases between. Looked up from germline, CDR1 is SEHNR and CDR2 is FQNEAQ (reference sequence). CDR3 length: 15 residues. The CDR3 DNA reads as TGTGCCAGCAGCTTAGGGACACGGCACACAGATACGCAGTATTTT. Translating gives CASSLGTRHTDTQYF.

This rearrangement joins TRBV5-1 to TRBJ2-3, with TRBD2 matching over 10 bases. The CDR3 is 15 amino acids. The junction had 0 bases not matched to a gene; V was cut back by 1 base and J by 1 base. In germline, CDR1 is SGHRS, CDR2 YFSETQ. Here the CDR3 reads CASSLTSGGTDTQYF. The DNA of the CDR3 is TGCGCCAGCAGCTTGACTAGCGGGGGCACAGATACGCAGTATTTT.

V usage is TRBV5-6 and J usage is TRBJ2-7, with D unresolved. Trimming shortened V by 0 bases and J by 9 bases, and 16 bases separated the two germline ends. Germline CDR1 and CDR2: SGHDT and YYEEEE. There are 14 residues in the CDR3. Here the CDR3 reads CASSLVDLGSGQYF. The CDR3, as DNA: TGTGCCAGCAGCTTGGTCGACCTGGGTTCGGGGCAGTACTTC.

The CDR3 nucleotides are TGTGCCAGCTCACCAAATGTCCTAGCGGGGGCGGCCAACACAGATACGCAGTATTTT. Translation gives CASSPNVLAGAANTDTQYF. The J gene is TRBJ2-3, the V gene TRBV18, with TRBD2 identical over 10 bases. This CDR3 comprises 19 residues. J was trimmed by 2 bases and V by 2 bases; bases with no gene match: 13. Germline values: CDR1 KGHSH, CDR2 LQKENI.

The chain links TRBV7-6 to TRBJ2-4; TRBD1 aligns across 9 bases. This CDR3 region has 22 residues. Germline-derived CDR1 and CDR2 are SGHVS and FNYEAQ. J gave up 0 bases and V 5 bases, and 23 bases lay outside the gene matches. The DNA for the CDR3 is TGTGCCAGCAGCCGAATACTTCCGGGACAGGGTGGGGGTTCACTAGCCAAAAACATTCAGTACTTC. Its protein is CASSRILPGQGGGSLAKNIQYF.

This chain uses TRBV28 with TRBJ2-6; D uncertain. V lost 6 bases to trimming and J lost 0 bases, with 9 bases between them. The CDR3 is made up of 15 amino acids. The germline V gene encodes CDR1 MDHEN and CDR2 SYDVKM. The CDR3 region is CASSPTGSGANVLTF. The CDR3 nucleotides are TGTGCCAGCAGCCCGACGGGCTCTGGGGCCAACGTCCTGACTTTC.

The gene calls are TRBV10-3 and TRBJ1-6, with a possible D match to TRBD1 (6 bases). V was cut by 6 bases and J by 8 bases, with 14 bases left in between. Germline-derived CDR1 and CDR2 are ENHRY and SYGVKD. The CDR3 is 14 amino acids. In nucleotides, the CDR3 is TGTGCCATCAGGGGGACAAATGTGTATTCACCCCTCCACTTT. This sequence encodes CAIRGTNVYSPLHF.

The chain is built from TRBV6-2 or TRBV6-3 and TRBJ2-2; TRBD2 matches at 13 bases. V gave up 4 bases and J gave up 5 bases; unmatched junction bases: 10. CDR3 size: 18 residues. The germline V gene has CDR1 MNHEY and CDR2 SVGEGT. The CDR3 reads CASSFPTSGRATTGELFF. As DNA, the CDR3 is TGTGCCAGCAGTTTCCCTACTAGCGGGAGGGCAACGACCGGGGAGCTGTTTTTT.